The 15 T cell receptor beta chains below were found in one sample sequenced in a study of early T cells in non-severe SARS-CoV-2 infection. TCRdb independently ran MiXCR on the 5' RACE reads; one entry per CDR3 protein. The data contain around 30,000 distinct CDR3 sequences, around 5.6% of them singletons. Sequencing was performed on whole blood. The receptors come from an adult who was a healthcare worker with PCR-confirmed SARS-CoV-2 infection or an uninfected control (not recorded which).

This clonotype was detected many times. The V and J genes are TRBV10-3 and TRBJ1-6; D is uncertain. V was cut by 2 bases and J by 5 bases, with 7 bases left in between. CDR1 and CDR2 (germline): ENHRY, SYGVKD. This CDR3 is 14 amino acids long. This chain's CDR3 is CAISETADNSPLHF. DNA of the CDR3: TGTGCCATCAGTGAGACAGCGGATAATTCACCCCTCCACTTT.

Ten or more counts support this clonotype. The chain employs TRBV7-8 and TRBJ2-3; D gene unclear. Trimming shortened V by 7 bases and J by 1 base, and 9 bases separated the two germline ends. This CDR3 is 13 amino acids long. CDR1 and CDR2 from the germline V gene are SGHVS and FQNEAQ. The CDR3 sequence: CASILKGTDTQYF. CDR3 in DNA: TGTGCCAGCATCCTTAAGGGCACAGATACGCAGTATTTT. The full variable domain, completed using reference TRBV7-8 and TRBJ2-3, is GAGVSQSPRYKVAKRGQDVALRCDPISGHVSLFWYQQALGQGPEFLTYFQNEAQLDKSGLPSDRFFAERPEGSVSTLKIQRTQQEDSAVYLCASILKGTDTQYFGPGTRLTVL.

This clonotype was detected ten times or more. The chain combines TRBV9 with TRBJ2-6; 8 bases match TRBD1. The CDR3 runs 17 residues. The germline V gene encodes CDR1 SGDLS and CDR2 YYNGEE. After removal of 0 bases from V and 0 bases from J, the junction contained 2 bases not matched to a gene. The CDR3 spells CASSVGQGSSGANVLTF. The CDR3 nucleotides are TGTGCCAGCAGCGTAGGACAGGGGAGCTCTGGGGCCAACGTCCTGACTTTC.

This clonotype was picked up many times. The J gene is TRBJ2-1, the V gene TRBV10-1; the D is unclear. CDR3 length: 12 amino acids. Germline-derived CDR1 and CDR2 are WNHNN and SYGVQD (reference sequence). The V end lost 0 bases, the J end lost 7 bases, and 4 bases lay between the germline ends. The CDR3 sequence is CASSESPNEQFF. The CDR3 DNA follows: TGCGCCAGCAGTGAGTCCCCTAATGAGCAGTTCTTC.

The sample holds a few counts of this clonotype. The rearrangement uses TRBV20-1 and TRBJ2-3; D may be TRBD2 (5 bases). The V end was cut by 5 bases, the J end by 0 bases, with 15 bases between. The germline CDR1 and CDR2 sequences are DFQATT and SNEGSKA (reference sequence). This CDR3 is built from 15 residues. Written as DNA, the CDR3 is TGCAGTGCTTCCCTTAGCGTTTTTAGCACAGATACGCAGTATTTT. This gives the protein CSASLSVFSTDTQYF.

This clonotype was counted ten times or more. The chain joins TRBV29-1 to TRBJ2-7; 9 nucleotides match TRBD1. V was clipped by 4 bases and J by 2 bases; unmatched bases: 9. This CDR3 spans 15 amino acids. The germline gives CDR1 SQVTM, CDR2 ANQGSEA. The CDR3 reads CSVGGGQGKTYEQYF. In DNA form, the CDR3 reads TGCAGCGTTGGAGGGGGACAGGGAAAAACCTACGAGCAGTACTTC.

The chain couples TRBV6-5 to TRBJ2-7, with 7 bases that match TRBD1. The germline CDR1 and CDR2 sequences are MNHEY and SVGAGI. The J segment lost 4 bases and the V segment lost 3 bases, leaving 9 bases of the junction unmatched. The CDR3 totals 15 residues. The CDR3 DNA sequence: TGTGCCAGCAGTTATAATGCTGAGGGGGCTTACGAGCAGTACTTC. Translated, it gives CASSYNAEGAYEQYF.

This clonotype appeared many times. CDR3 sequence reads: CASSLGRGREETQYF. The CDR3 nucleotides are TGTGCCAGCAGCTTAGGCAGGGGGCGTGAAGAGACCCAGTACTTC. This rearrangement joins TRBV11-2 to TRBJ2-5, with 8 bases lining up with TRBD1. The germline V gene encodes CDR1 SGHAT and CDR2 FQNNGV. This CDR3 has 15 residues. J gave up 3 bases and V 1 base, and 4 bases lay outside the gene matches. Combining the CDR3 with reference TRBV11-2 and TRBJ2-5 gives the whole variable domain EAGVAQSPRYKIIEKRQSVAFWCNPISGHATLYWYQQILGQGPKLLIQFQNNGVVDDSQLPKDRFSAERLKGVDSTLKIQPAKLEDSAVYLCASSLGRGREETQYFGPGTRLLVL.

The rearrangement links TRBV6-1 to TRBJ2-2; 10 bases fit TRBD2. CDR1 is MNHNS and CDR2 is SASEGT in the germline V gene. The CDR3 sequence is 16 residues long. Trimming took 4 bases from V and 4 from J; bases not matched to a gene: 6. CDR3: CASSGLAGAPTGELFF. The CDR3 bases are TGTGCCAGCAGTGGGCTAGCGGGGGCCCCCACCGGGGAGCTGTTTTTT.

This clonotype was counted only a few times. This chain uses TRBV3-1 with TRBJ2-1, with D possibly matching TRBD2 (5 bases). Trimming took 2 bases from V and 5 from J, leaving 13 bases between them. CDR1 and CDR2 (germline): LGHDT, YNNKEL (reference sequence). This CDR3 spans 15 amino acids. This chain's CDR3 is CASSQSLAPNNEQFF. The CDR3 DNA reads TGTGCCAGCAGCCAATCTCTAGCTCCTAACAATGAGCAGTTCTTC.

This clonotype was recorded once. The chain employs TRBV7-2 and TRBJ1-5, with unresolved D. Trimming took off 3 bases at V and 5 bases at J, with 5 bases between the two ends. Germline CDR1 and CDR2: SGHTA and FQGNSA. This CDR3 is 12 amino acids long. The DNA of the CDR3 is TGTGCCAGCAGCTTCTTTGATCAGCCCCAGCATTTT. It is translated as CASSFFDQPQHF.

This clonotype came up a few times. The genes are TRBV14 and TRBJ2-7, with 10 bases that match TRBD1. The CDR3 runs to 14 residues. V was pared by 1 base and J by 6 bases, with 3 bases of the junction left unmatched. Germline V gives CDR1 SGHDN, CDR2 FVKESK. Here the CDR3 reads CASSQVTGGGEQYF. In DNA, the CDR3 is TGTGCCAGCAGCCAAGTGACAGGGGGCGGCGAGCAGTACTTC.

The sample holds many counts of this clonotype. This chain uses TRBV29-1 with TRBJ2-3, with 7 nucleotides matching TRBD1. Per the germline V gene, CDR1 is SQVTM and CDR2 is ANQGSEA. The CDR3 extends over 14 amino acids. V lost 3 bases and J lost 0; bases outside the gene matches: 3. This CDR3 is CSVDNRGSTDTQYF. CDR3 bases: TGCAGCGTTGATAACAGGGGAAGCACAGATACGCAGTATTTT.

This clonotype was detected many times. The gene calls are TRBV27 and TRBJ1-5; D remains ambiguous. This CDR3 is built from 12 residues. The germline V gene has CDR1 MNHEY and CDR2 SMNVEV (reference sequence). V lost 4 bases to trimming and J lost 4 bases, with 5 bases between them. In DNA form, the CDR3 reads TGTGCCAGCAGTTCCCCAAATCAGCCCCAGCATTTT. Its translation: CASSSPNQPQHF.

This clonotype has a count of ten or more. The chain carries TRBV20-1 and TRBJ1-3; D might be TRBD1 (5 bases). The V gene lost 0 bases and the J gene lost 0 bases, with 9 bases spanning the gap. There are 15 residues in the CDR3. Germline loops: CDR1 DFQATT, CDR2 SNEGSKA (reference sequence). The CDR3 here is CSARDTGTSGNTIYF. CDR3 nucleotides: TGCAGTGCTAGAGATACGGGGACCTCTGGAAACACCATATATTTT.